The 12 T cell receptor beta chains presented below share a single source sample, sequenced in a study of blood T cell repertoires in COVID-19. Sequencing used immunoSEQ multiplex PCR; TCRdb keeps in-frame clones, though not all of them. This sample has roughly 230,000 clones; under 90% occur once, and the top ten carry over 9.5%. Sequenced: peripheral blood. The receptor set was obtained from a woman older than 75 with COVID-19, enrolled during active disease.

The CDR3, as DNA: TGCGCCAGCAGCCCTACAGTAGGACAGTCTACCGGGGAGCTGTTTTTT. Protein sequence: CASSPTVGQSTGELFF. The V gene is TRBV5-1, the J gene TRBJ2-2; D perhaps matches TRBD1 (6 bases). Looked up from germline, CDR1 is SGHRS and CDR2 is YFSETQ. V was trimmed by 4 bases and J by 5 bases, leaving 18 bases between them. The CDR3 sequence is 16 residues long. The complete variable domain, with remaining parts taken from reference TRBV5-1 and TRBJ2-2, reads KAGVTQTPRYLIKTRGQQVTLSCSPISGHRSVSWYQQTPGQGLQFLFEYFSETQRNKGNFPGRFSGRQFSNSRSEMNVSTLELGDSALYLCASSPTVGQSTGELFFGEGSRLTVL.

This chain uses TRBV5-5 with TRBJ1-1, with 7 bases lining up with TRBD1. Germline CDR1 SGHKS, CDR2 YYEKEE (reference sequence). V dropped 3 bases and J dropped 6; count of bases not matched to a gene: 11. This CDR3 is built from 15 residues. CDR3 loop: CASSWLGGLASEAFF. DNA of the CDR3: TGTGCCAGCAGCTGGCTAGGGGGCCTAGCATCTGAAGCTTTCTTT.

The CDR3 bases are TGTGCCAGCAGCTTAGGACAGGGGGCTGTCTACGAGCAGTACTTC. Translation gives CASSLGQGAVYEQYF. The chain combines TRBV7-7 with TRBJ2-7; 10 bases are shared with TRBD1. The CDR3 is made up of 15 amino acids. The V gene end was trimmed by 1 base and the J gene end by 3 bases; junction bases not matched to a gene: 3. Germline V gene data show CDR1 as SSHAT and CDR2 as FNYEAQ (reference sequence).

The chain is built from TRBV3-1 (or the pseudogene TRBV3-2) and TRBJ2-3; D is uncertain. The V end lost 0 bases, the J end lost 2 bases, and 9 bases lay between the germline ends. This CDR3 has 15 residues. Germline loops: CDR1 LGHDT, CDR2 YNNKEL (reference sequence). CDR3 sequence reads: CASSQEPVFTDTQYF. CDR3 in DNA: TGTGCCAGCAGCCAAGAACCAGTTTTCACAGATACGCAGTATTTT.

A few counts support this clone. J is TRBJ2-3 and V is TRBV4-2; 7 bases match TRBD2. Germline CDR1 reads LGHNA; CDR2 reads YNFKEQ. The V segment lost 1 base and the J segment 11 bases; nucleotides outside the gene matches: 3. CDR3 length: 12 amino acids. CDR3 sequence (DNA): TGTGCCAGCAGCCAAGGGCTAGCGGTGCAGTATTTT. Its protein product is CASSQGLAVQYF.

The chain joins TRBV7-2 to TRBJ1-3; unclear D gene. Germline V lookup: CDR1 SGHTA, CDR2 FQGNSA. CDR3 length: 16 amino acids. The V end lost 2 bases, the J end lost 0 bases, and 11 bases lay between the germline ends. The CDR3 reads CASSLSAAGSGNTIYF. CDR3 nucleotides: TGTGCCAGCAGCTTATCCGCAGCGGGCTCTGGAAACACCATATATTTT.

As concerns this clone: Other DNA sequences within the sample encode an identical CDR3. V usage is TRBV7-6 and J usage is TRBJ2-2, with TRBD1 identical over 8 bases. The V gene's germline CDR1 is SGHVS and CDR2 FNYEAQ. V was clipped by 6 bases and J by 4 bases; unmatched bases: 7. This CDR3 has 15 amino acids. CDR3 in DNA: TGTGCCAGCAGTCGAACAGGGGGGATCACCGGGGAGCTGTTTTTT. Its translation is CASSRTGGITGELFF.

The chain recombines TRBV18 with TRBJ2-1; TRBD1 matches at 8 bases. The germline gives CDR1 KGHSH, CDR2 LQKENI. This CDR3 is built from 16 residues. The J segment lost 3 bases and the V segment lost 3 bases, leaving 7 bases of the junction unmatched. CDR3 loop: CASSPPSGTGYNEQFF. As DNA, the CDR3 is TGTGCCAGCTCACCGCCTTCCGGGACAGGCTACAATGAGCAGTTCTTC.

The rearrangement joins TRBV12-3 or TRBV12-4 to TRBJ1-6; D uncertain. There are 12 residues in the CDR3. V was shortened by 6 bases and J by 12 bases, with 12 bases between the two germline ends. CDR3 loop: CASSNYTLPLHF. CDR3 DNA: TGTGCCAGCAGCAACTACACGTTACCCCTCCACTTT.

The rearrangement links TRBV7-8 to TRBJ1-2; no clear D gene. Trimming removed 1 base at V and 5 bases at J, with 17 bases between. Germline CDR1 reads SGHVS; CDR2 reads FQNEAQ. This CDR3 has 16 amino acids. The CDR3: CASSLVGPFSSYGYTF. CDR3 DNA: TGTGCCAGCAGCTTAGTCGGTCCCTTTTCCTCGTATGGCTACACCTTC.

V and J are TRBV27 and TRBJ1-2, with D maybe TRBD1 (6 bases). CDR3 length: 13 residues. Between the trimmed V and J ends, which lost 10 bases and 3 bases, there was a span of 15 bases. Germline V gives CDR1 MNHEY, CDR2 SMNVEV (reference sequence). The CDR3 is CAIRRGADYGYTF. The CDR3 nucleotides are TGTGCCATCCGCCGGGGGGCTGACTATGGCTACACCTTC.

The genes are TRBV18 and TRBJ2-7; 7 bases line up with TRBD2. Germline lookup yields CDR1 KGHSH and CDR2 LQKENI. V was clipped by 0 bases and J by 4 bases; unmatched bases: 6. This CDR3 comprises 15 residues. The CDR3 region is CASSPPGGRGYEQYV. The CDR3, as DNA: TGTGCCAGCTCACCACCGGGAGGGCGAGGGTACGAGCAGTACGTC.